This T cell receptor beta chain was sequenced for a study of graft-versus-host responses after intestinal transplantation. Findings and caveats of the study: Detected in recipient marrow were GvH clones, some of which were first observed in ileum or blood.

The V and J ends lost 2 bases and 4 bases respectively, with 12 bases between them. This CDR3 region has 15 residues. From germline, CDR1 is SGHTA and CDR2 FQGNSA. This clone has a handful of counts. Here immunoSEQ multiplex PCR was the method, and the copy in TCRdb shows in-frame clones only, minus some. The data contain tens of thousands of clones, approximately 46% of them singletons. This material consisted of alloreactive CD4+ T cells from a mixed lymphocyte reaction culture, taken before intestinal transplant. Regarding subset: CFSE-low proliferating T cells sorted from approximately six-day pre-transplant mixed lymphocyte reaction (GvH or HvG direction). The TCR was taken from a human patient who received an intestinal transplant. V usage is TRBV7-2 and J usage is TRBJ1-3; no clear D gene. The CDR3 DNA follows: TGTGCCAGCAGCTTAAGCGCTTTTCCCGGAAACACCATATATTTT. Its translation: CASSLSAFPGNTIYF.